This T cell receptor beta chain was observed in a study of cytomegalovirus exposure and HLA in healthy donors. Study context: The study placed approximately 80% of its approximately 400 genotyped donors in the Caucasian-associated ancestry cluster.

PCR amplification relied on 60 Vbeta primers (plus 13 Jbeta primers). The authors' processing: In a later analysis, around 10 million of approximately 81 million unique beta chains occurred in at least two donors. Profiling relied on immunoSEQ multiplex PCR, and the TCRdb table lists in-frame clones only, not all of them. V, J and clone size are those of that table, while D and trimming were read from the DNA. The sample contains some 180,000 clones, roughly 87% of which appear only once. This CDR3 has 13 residues. Looked up from germline, CDR1 is SGDLS and CDR2 is YYNGEE. J gave up 7 bases and V 3 bases, and 5 bases lay outside the gene matches. The study, taken as a whole, reports: Among donors in an Asian-associated ancestry cluster, a later analysis reportedly found fewer N-insertions than the roughly 680-donor mean.

On this clone itself: The target antigen is unknown.

The sample taken for sequencing was PBMCs. This TCR was sampled from a girl under three years old in good health and CMV-seronegative. The V and J genes are TRBV9 and TRBJ2-3; 7 bases match TRBD2. Here the CDR3 reads CASSAGLGNTQYF. CDR3 sequence (DNA): TGTGCCAGCAGCGCCGGACTAGGGAATACGCAGTATTTT.